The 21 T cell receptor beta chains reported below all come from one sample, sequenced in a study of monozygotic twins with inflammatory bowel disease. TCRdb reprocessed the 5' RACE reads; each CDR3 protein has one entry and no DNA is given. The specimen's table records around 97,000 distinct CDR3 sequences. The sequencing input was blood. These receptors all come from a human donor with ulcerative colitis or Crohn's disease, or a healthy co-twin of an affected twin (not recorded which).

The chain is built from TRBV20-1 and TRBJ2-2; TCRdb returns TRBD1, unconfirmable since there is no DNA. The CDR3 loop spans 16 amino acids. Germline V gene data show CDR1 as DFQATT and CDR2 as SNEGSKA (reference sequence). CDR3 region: CSATQEGEWGPGELFF.

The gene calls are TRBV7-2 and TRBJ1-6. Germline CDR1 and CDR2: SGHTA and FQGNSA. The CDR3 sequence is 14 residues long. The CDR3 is CASSLRQDNSPLHF.

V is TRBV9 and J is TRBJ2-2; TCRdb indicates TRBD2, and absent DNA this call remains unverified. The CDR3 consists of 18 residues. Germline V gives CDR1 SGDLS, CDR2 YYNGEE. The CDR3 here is CASSSRVVGAGHTGELFF.

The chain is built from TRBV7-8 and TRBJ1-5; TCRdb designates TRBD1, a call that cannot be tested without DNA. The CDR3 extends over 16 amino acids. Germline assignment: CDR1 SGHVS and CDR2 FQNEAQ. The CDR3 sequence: CASSLRSGGTREPQHF.

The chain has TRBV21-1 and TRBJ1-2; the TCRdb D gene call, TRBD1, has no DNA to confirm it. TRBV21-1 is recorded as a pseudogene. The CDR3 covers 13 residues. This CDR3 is CASRTDRAHGYTF.

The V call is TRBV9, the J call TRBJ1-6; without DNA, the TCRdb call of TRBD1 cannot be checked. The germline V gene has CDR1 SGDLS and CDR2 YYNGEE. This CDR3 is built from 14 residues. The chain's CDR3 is CASTLSGDRGPLHF.

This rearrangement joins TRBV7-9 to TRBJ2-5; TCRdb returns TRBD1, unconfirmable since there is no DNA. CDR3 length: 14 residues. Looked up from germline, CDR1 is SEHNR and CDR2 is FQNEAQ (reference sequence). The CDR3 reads CASSDFRKRQVQYF.

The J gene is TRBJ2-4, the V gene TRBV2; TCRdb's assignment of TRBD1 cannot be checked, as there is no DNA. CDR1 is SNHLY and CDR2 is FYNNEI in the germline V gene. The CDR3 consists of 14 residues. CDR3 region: CASSEGAPRNIQYF.

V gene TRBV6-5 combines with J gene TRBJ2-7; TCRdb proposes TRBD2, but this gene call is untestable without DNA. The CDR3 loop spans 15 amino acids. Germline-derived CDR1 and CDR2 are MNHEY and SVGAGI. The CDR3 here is CASSYRGLAGFEQYF.

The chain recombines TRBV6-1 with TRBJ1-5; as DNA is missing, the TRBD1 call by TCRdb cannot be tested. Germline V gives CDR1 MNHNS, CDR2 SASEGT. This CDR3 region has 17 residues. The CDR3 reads CASSAKPGQGGNQPQHF.

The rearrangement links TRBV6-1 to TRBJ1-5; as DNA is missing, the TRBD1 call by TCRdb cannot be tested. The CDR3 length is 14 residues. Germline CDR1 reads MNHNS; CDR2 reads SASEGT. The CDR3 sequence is CANPGTGCNQPQHF.

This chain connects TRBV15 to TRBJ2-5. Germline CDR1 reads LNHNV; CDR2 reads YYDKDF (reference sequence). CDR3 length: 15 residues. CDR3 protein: CAVGVGSSGAETQYF.

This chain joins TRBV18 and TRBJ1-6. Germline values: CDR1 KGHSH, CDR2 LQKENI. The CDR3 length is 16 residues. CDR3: CASSPTPGLLGSPLHF.

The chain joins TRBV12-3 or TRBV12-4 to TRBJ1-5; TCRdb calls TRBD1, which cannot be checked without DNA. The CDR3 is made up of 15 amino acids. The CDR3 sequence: CASSPGLSSNQPQHF.

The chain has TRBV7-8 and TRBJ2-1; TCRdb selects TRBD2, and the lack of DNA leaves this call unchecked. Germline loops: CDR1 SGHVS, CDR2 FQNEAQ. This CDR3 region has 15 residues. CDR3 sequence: CASSLGLAGYNEQFF.

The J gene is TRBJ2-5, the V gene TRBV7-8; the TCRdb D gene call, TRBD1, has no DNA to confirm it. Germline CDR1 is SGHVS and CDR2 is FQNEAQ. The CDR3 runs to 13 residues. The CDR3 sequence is CASSPGTGETQYF.

The CDR3 sequence: CAISEPGQGTTGELFF. The chain couples TRBV10-3 to TRBJ2-2; TCRdb names TRBD1, which stays unverified in the absence of DNA. Germline loops: CDR1 ENHRY, CDR2 SYGVKD. The length of the CDR3 is 16 residues.

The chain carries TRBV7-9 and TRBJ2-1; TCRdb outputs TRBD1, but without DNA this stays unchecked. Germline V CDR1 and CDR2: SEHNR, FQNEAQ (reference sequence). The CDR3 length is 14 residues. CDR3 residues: CASSSPGRGNEQFF.

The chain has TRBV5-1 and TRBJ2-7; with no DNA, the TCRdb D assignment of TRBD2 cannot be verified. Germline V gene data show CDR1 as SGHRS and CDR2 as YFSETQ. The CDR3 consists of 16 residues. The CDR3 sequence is CASSPEHGLAGGRLYF.

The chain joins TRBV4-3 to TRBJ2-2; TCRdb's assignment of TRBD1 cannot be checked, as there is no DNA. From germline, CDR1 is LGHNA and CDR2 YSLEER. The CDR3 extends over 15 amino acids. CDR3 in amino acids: CASSQDPGVIGELFF.

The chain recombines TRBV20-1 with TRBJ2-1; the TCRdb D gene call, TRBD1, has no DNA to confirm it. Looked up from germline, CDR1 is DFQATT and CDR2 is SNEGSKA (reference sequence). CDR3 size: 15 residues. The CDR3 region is CSAQGTGDRYNEQFF.